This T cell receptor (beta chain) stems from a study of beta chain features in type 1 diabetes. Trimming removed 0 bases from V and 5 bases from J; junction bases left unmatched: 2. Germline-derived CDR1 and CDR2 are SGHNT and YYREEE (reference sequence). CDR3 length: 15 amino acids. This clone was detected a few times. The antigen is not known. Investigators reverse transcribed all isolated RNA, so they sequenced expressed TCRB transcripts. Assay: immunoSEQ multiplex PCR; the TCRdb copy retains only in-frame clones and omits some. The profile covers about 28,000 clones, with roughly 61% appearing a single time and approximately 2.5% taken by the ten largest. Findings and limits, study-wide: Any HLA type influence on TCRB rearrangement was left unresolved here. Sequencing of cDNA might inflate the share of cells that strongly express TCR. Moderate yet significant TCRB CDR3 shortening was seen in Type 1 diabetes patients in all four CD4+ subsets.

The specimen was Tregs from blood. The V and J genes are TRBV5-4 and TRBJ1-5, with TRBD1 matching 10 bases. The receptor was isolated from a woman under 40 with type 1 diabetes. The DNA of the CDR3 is TGTGCCAGCAGCTTGGCCGGGACAGGGGATCAGCCCCAGCATTTT. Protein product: CASSLAGTGDQPQHF.